The present entry profiles one T cell receptor (beta chain) with its context. Germline and junction disagree at one end, which may indicate a read error. From around 530 ng of total RNA, TCR beta-specific cDNA was reverse-transcribed using a constant-region primer. Researchers made the TCR beta libraries by running three nested multiplex PCR rounds with slightly modified ARM-PCR. The two initial PCR rounds, approximately 10 cycles each, used TRBV1-TRBV30 forward and C-beta reverse primers. TCRdb itself ran the multiplex PCR reads through MiXCR, one entry per CDR3 protein. The sample contains 95,000 to 100,000 distinct CDR3 sequences, under 70% of which appear only once. The sample originates from a study of tumor-infiltrating lymphocytes in primary liver carcinoma. Investigators took RNA and DNA out together from 20-30 mg of unsorted bulk tissue. Surgical resection was used to treat these primary liver carcinoma patients.

CDR3 length: 18 residues. Germline assignment: CDR1 SGHAT and CDR2 FQDESV (reference sequence). The sample was liver tumor tissue from sampling region 2. The subset is: tumor region T2, inferior pole. This clonotype was obtained from a woman aged 60 to 75 with primary liver carcinoma and hepatitis B virus infection. V is TRBV11-1 and J is TRBJ2-6; TRBD1 matches 7 bases. The CDR3 protein is CVSSRSRDSVSGANVLTF. In DNA, the CDR3 is TGTGTCAGCAGCCGATCACGGGACAGTGTCTCTGGGGCCAATGTCCTTACTTTC.